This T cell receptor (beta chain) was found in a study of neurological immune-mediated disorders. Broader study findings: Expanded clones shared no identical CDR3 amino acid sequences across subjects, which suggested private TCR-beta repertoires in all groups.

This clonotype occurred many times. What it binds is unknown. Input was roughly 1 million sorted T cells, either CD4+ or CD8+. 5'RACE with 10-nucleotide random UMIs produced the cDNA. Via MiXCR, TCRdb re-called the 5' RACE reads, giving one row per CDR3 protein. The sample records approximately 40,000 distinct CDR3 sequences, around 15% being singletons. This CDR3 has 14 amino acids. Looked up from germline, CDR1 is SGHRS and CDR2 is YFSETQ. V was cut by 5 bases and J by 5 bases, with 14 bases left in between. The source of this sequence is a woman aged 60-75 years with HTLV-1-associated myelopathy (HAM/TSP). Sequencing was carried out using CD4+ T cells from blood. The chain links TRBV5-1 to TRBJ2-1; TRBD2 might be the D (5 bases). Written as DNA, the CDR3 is TGCGCCAGCAGAGACTATAACGGGAACAATGAGCAGTTCTTC. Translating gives CASRDYNGNNEQFF.